A single sample gave rise to the 10 T cell receptor beta chains below, sequenced in a study of blood T cell repertoires in COVID-19. Sequenced by immunoSEQ multiplex PCR; TCRdb stores in-frame clones only, minus some. Of about 59,000 clones detected, 90% appear once; the ten largest clones hold 16%. Sequenced: peripheral blood. The receptor set was obtained from a man older than 75 with acute or convalescent COVID-19.

This rearrangement joins TRBV5-4 to TRBJ1-1, with TRBD1 as a possible D gene (6 bases). The CDR3 extends over 14 amino acids. The germline CDR1 and CDR2 sequences are SGHNT and YYREEE (reference sequence). V was cut by 4 bases and J by 0 bases, with 10 bases left in between. CDR3 amino acids: CASSRDTMNTEAFF. As DNA, the CDR3 is TGTGCCAGCAGCCGGGACACCATGAACACTGAAGCTTTCTTT.

The chain combines TRBV27 with TRBJ2-5; a weak D match, TRBD1 (6 bases). V shed 2 bases and J shed 0 bases, with 10 bases lying between them. The CDR3 spans 15 residues. Per germline, CDR1 MNHEY and CDR2 SMNVEV (reference sequence). CDR3 residues: CASSLNAGDQETQYF. CDR3 DNA sequence: TGTGCCAGCAGTTTAAATGCAGGGGACCAAGAGACCCAGTACTTC.

The chain carries TRBV12-3 or TRBV12-4 and TRBJ1-3, with TRBD1 matching 8 bases. The CDR3 has 13 amino acids. With V trimmed by 6 bases and J by 5 bases, 3 bases remained unmatched. The CDR3 DNA is TGTGCCAGCAGGACAGGGGTACGAAACACCATATATTTT. Amino acids: CASRTGVRNTIYF.

The rearrangement uses TRBV18 and TRBJ1-6, with D perhaps TRBD1 (5 bases). This CDR3 has 16 amino acids. CDR1 is KGHSH and CDR2 is LQKENI in the germline V gene. V was shortened by 5 bases and J by 10 bases, with 21 bases between the two germline ends. The CDR3 here is CASSVRGTPQESPLHF. The DNA of the CDR3 is TGTGCCAGCTCAGTTCGCGGGACGCCGCAGGAGTCACCCCTCCACTTT.

The V gene is TRBV19, the J gene TRBJ1-4, with 7 nucleotides matching TRBD1. This CDR3 is 13 amino acids long. V lost 8 bases to trimming and J lost 4 bases; unmatched junction nucleotides: 4. The germline CDR1 and CDR2 sequences are LNHDA and SQIVND (reference sequence). The CDR3 spells CASLGQNNEKLFF. The CDR3 DNA follows: TGTGCCAGTCTGGGACAGAATAATGAAAAACTGTTTTTT. Full variable domain (rest looked up from reference TRBV19 and TRBJ1-4): DGGITQSPKYLFRKEGQNVTLSCEQNLNHDAMYWYRQDPGQGLRLIYYSQIVNDFQKGDIAEGYSVSREKKESFPLTVTSAQKNPTAFYLCASLGQNNEKLFFGSGTQLSVL.

The chain uses TRBV7-2 and TRBJ1-3; D ambiguous. The CDR3 is made up of 15 amino acids. Per the germline V gene, CDR1 is SGHTA and CDR2 is FQGNSA. V was pared by 5 bases and J by 0 bases, with 11 bases between. CDR3 DNA: TGTGCCAGCAGCCCGGCGCGGCTCTCTGGAAACACCATATATTTT. Its protein is CASSPARLSGNTIYF.

V and J are TRBV7-2 and TRBJ2-3; 7 nucleotides match TRBD1. The CDR3 contains 16 residues. The ends lost 1 base at V and 0 bases at J; junction bases unmatched: 4. Germline CDR1 and CDR2: SGHTA and FQGNSA. CDR3: CASSLVGQPSTDTQYF. The CDR3 bases are TGTGCCAGCAGCTTAGTGGGACAGCCTAGCACAGATACGCAGTATTTT.

The V gene is TRBV21-1, the J gene TRBJ1-6. TRBV21-1 is tagged as a pseudogene. The CDR3 loop spans 17 amino acids. CDR3 nucleotides: TGTGCCAGCAGCTACCTACCCCGGGGCTCCTATAATTCACCCCTCCACTTT. Its translation is CASSYLPRGSYNSPLHF.

The chain combines TRBV5-6 with TRBJ2-2; 7 nucleotides match TRBD1. CDR1 is SGHDT and CDR2 is YYEEEE in the germline V gene. Trimming at V came to 3 bases and at J to 1 base, leaving 6 bases not matched to a gene. This CDR3 is 16 amino acids long. DNA for the CDR3: TGTGCCAGCAGCTCCTACAGGGGTTGGAACACCGGGGAGCTGTTTTTT. Its translation: CASSSYRGWNTGELFF.

This clone was detected once. The V and J genes are TRBV7-8 and TRBJ1-1; D is unresolved. Per germline, CDR1 SGHVS and CDR2 FQNEAQ. This CDR3 spans 13 amino acids. Deletions cut 2 bases from V and 4 bases from J, with 8 bases between. The DNA for the CDR3 is TGTGCCAGCAGCTTACTGGAGGGCACTGAAGCTTTCTTT. This sequence encodes CASSLLEGTEAFF.